This T cell receptor (beta chain) appears in the sequencing data of a study of control samples from healthy donors and cancer patients. V was cut by 1 base and J by 7 bases, with 14 bases left in between. Germline CDR1 SGHTA, CDR2 FQGNSA. The CDR3 length is 16 residues. Profiling relied on immunoSEQ multiplex PCR, and the TCRdb table lists in-frame clones only, not all of them. The profile covers some 100,000 clones, with roughly 86% appearing a single time and roughly 1.2% taken by the ten largest. This clonotype originated in a woman in her forties or fifties in good health. Sequenced input: blood. This rearrangement joins TRBV7-2 to TRBJ1-6, with D tentatively TRBD1 (5 bases). CDR3 protein: CASSLGYGGRNSPLHF. The CDR3 bases are TGTGCCAGCAGCTTAGGGTACGGGGGAAGGAATTCACCCCTCCACTTT.